Below, 17 T cell receptor beta chains from the same sample are listed, as sequenced in a study of T-cell memory formation after mild COVID-19. TCRdb itself ran the 5' RACE reads through MiXCR, one entry per CDR3 protein. The sample contains approximately 300,000 distinct CDR3 sequences, 7.5% to 9.5% of which appear only once. Sequencing was performed on PBMCs or a T cell subset sorted from them (not recorded which). The receptors derive from a man aged 18 to 35 who had mild COVID-19 (a few samples of this study predate the infection). Cell type and time point are not known.

This clonotype came up a few times. The V and J genes are TRBV7-2 and TRBJ2-7, with unresolved D. Germline V CDR1 and CDR2: SGHTA, FQGNSA. Trimming removed 5 bases from V and 4 bases from J, with 12 bases in between. The CDR3 covers 13 residues. The chain's CDR3 is CASSQLWGYEQYF. The CDR3 DNA follows: TGTGCCAGCAGCCAGTTGTGGGGATACGAGCAGTACTTC.

This clonotype was detected a few times. The V gene is TRBV12-3 or TRBV12-4, the J gene TRBJ2-1, with TRBD1 matching 7 bases. V lost 2 bases to trimming and J lost 15 bases; unmatched junction nucleotides: 19. The CDR3 extends over 16 amino acids. The CDR3 reads CASSLRPTGTAMDWFF. CDR3 DNA sequence: TGTGCCAGCAGTTTAAGGCCCACCGGGACAGCAATGGACTGGTTCTTC.

This clonotype was seen ten or more times. The chain uses TRBV7-9 and TRBJ1-5; D is possibly TRBD1 (6 bases). V lost 0 bases and J 5 bases, leaving 14 bases between the germline ends. This CDR3 contains 16 residues. Germline assignment: CDR1 SEHNR and CDR2 FQNEAQ (reference sequence). CDR3 coding DNA: TGTGCCAGCAGCTTAGCGGGGGCCGTTGGGGATCAGCCCCAGCATTTT. Translating gives CASSLAGAVGDQPQHF.

This clonotype has more than one count but fewer than ten. The chain couples TRBV12-3 or TRBV12-4 to TRBJ2-1, with TRBD2 matching 12 bases. V was pared by 8 bases and J by 10 bases, with 12 bases of the junction left unmatched. The CDR3 loop spans 15 amino acids. This CDR3 is CASHLRLAGGREQFF. The CDR3 nucleotides read TGTGCCAGCCACTTAAGGCTAGCGGGGGGGCGGGAGCAGTTCTTC.

This clonotype was seen only a few times. The V and J genes are TRBV7-8 and TRBJ1-2, with D perhaps TRBD1 (5 bases). Germline CDR1 reads SGHVS; CDR2 reads FQNEAQ. This CDR3 has 15 residues. Trimming left V 4 bases short and J 6 bases short, with 18 bases between. The CDR3 sequence is CASSSPMTRGHGYTF. Here the CDR3 DNA reads TGTGCCAGCAGCTCACCCATGACAAGGGGACATGGCTACACCTTC.

In this sample, this clonotype turned up a few times. The CDR3 loop is CASSSATANQPQHF. DNA for the CDR3: TGTGCCAGCAGTTCTGCCACAGCAAATCAGCCCCAGCATTTT. The V and J genes are TRBV12-3 or TRBV12-4 and TRBJ1-5; no definite D call. V lost 4 bases to trimming and J lost 4 bases, with 11 bases between them. The CDR3 sequence is 14 residues long.

The chain links TRBV9 to TRBJ1-2; 7 positions agree with TRBD1. Germline V gene data show CDR1 as SGDLS and CDR2 as YYNGEE. This CDR3 region has 15 residues. The J segment lost 4 bases and the V segment lost 0 bases, leaving 6 bases of the junction unmatched. The CDR3 DNA reads as TGTGCCAGCAGCGTAGCTCCGGACAGGATCTATGGCTACACCTTC. Translating it yields CASSVAPDRIYGYTF.

This clonotype was seen ten or more times. V usage is TRBV15 and J usage is TRBJ2-3, with 7 bases identical to TRBD2. The germline V gene has CDR1 LNHNV and CDR2 YYDKDF (reference sequence). With 1 base clipped from V and 6 bases from J, the junction kept 7 bases outside the gene matches. CDR3 length equals 15 residues. This CDR3 reads CATSRAGEGSDTQYF. For the CDR3, the DNA is TGTGCCACCAGCAGAGCGGGGGAGGGGAGTGATACGCAGTATTTT.

The gene calls are TRBV24-1 and TRBJ2-1; a weak D match, TRBD1 (6 bases). Trimming removed 4 bases from V and 5 bases from J, with 14 bases in between. The CDR3 has 15 amino acids. CDR1 is KGHDR and CDR2 is SFDVKD in the germline V gene. Written as DNA, the CDR3 is TGTGCCACCAGTGACCCTCTCAGGGGAGACAATGAGCAGTTCTTC. Amino acids: CATSDPLRGDNEQFF.

The chain has TRBV7-3 and TRBJ2-3; TRBD2 aligns across 10 bases. J gave up 5 bases and V 1 base, and 12 bases lay outside the gene matches. Germline V gives CDR1 SGHTA, CDR2 FQGTGA. This CDR3 comprises 18 residues. CDR3 residues: CASSLRGISGGAKDTQYF. The CDR3 DNA reads TGTGCCAGCAGCTTAAGGGGAATCAGCGGGGGGGCCAAAGATACGCAGTATTTT.

This chain uses TRBV7-3 with TRBJ2-2; 9 nucleotides line up with TRBD2. Trimming took 1 base from V and 0 from J; bases not matched to a gene: 9. Germline values: CDR1 SGHTA, CDR2 FQGTGA. The CDR3 is made up of 19 amino acids. DNA of the CDR3: TGTGCCAGCAGCTTAAGGCCGCTTAGCGGGGGAGCGAACACCGGGGAGCTGTTTTTT. This gives the protein CASSLRPLSGGANTGELFF.

This clonotype was seen ten or more times. This chain uses TRBV7-9 with TRBJ2-3; no clear D. The length of the CDR3 is 14 residues. V was pared by 2 bases and J by 3 bases, with 9 bases between. The germline V gene encodes CDR1 SEHNR and CDR2 FQNEAQ (reference sequence). The CDR3 is CASSLNQVTDTQYF. CDR3 in DNA: TGTGCCAGCAGCTTAAACCAGGTGACAGATACGCAGTATTTT.

This clonotype has just a few counts. The chain couples TRBV7-9 to TRBJ2-1; D gene ambiguous. CDR3 length: 12 residues. V was shortened by 7 bases and J by 10 bases, with 14 bases between the two germline ends. Germline V lookup: CDR1 SEHNR, CDR2 FQNEAQ (reference sequence). In nucleotides, the CDR3 is TGTGCCAGCACCTTGCCTAGTGTAGAGCAGTTCTTC. Its translation is CASTLPSVEQFF.

V and J are TRBV7-2 and TRBJ2-3; tentatively, D is TRBD2 (6 bases). CDR1 and CDR2 from the germline V gene are SGHTA and FQGNSA. The CDR3 consists of 17 residues. Trimming stripped 2 bases from V and 4 bases from J, with 19 bases between. CDR3 DNA sequence: TGTGCCAGCAGCTTAAATCCGGGACTCTCTACGGCAGATACGCAGTATTTT. This codes for CASSLNPGLSTADTQYF.

There are a few counts of this clonotype. The chain recombines TRBV20-1 with TRBJ1-5; D is unresolved. CDR3 length: 12 amino acids. Looked up from germline, CDR1 is DFQATT and CDR2 is SNEGSKA (reference sequence). The germline V and J ends were trimmed by 7 bases and 9 bases, with 16 bases remaining between them. CDR3 sequence: CSVAGSSVPQHF. In DNA, the CDR3 is TGCAGTGTAGCGGGGAGCAGCGTGCCCCAGCATTTT.

This clonotype has ten or more counts. The chain is built from TRBV7-9 and TRBJ2-1; D is undetermined. V lost 2 bases to trimming and J lost 0 bases, with 11 bases between them. Germline V lookup: CDR1 SEHNR, CDR2 FQNEAQ (reference sequence). This CDR3 comprises 16 residues. CDR3 in DNA: TGTGCCAGCAGCTTATTATTGATCAGCTCCTACAATGAGCAGTTCTTC. Translated: CASSLLLISSYNEQFF.

The sample holds a few counts of this clonotype. DNA for the CDR3: TGTGCCAGCAGCCAAAGGGGGACTAGCGTCGAGCAGTACGTC. Translation gives CASSQRGTSVEQYV. The genes are TRBV28 and TRBJ2-7; TRBD2 matches at 10 bases. The V gene's germline CDR1 is MDHEN and CDR2 SYDVKM. CDR3 length equals 14 residues. J was trimmed by 6 bases and V by 6 bases; bases with no gene match: 8.